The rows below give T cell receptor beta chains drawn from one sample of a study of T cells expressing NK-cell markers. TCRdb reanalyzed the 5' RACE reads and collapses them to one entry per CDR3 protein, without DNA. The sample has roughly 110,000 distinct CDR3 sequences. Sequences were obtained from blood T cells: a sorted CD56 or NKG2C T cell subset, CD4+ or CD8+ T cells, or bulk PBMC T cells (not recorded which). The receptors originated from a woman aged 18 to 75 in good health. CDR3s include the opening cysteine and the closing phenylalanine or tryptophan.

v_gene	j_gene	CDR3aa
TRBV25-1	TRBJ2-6	CASSLSGLVGANVLTF
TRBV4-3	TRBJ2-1	CASSQGGNEQFF
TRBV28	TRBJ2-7	CASRDLLAGVIYEQYF
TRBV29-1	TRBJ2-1	CSVQLGLADSWVSYNEQFF
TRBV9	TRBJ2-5	CASSVEPGQETQYF
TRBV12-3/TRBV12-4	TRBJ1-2	CASSPRGTGGPYGYTF
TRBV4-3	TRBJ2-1	CASSLRLADAKGQFF
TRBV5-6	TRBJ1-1	CASSPGSRMNTEAFF
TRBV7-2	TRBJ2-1	CASSLGLAGGYHEQFF
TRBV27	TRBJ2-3	CASSPWPGGTDTQYF
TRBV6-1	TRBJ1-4	CASSDSLNSEKLFF
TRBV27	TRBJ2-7	CASSLGTNTYEQYF
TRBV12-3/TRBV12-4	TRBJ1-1	CASNLVNTEAFF
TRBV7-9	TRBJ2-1	CASSAGLARSYNEQFF
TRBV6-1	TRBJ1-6	CASRGSSYNSPLHF
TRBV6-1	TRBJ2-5	CASSNGLAGAGETQYF
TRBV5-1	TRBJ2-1	CASSLTGNEQFF
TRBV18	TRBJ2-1	CASSPRTSGGPAYNEQFF
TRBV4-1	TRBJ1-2	CASSHPGEGIIYGYTF
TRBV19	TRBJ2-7	CASTPARGSYEQYF
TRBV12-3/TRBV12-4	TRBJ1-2	CASGLPGNYGYTF
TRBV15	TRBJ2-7	CATSTPEKYEQYF
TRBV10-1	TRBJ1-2	CASSEAEPYGYTF
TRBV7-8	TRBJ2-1	CASSLLAMGGGLPFF
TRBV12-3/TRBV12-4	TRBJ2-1	CASSAGAREQFF
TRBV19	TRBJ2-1	CASSIEDQLNEQFF
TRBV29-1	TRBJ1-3	CSVEGAGNTIYF
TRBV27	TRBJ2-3	CASSLKLAGVTDTQYF
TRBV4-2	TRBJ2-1	CASSIEHLNREDSYNEQFF
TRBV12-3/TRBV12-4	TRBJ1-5	CASSLGVNQPQHF
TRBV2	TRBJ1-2	CASTGQTRYGYTF
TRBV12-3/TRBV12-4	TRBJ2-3	CASRRELAGVRTDTQYF
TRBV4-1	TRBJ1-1	CASSQAFYREAFF
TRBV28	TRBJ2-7	CASSPEREKYEQYF
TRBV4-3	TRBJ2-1	CASSDGTTTPIEQFF
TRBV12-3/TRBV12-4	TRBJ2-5	CASSSPNKGETQYF
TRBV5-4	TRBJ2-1	CASSLSVNEQFF
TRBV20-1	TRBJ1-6	CSARPDRPAGYNSPLHF
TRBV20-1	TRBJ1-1	CSALEAFPEAFF
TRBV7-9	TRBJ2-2	CASSPLWVGTGELFF
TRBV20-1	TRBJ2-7	CSATAGTSGILSDEQYF
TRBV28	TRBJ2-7	CASSTPGTGVEQYF
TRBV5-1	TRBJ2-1	CASSLTGGFYNEQFF
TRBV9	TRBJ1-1	CASSGGTGWGNTEAFF
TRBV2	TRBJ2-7	CASKGPPSSYEQYF
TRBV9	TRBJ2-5	CASSPRGVQETQYF
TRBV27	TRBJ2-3	CASSLSADTQYF
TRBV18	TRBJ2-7	CASEIDRPSGEQYF
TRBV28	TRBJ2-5	CASSFKWASGGETQYF
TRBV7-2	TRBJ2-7	CASSSRDSYEQYF
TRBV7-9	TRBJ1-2	CASSLGTDYYGYTF